The present T cell receptor (beta chain) was sequenced within a study of T cells in Graves' hyperthyroidism and ophthalmopathy. Across the whole study: Peripheral blood samples were taken at initial diagnosis, prior to any treatment.

Clinical Activity Scores of at least 3, NOSPECS grades of at least 4 and durations under 3 months characterized ophthalmopathy patients. This clonotype was recorded many times. Its antigen is as yet unknown. Amplification targeted TCR beta CDR3 regions from RNA transcripts. The primer set for the first-round RT-PCR of the TCR CDR3 was HTBI. TCRdb fed the multiplex PCR reads into MiXCR, producing one record per CDR3 protein. The table lists a few hundred thousand distinct CDR3 sequences, around 19% of them singletons. Per germline, CDR1 SGHRS and CDR2 YFSETQ. CDR3 size: 13 residues. After removal of 3 bases from V and 4 bases from J, the junction contained 1 base not matched to a gene. Study-wide findings and caveats: A median approximately 6.5 months before onset, the model predicted ophthalmopathy.

This TCR derives from a man in his forties or fifties with Graves' ophthalmopathy. Sample: blood. V gene TRBV5-1 combines with J gene TRBJ1-5, with 7 bases aligning to TRBD1. This CDR3 is CASSSDRNQPQHF. The CDR3 DNA reads TGCGCCAGCAGCTCGGACAGGAATCAGCCCCAGCATTTT.